A single sample is the source of the 20 T cell receptor beta chains below, sequenced in a study of shared clonotypes between healthy human individuals. The protocol was immunoSEQ multiplex PCR, while the TCRdb copy is restricted to in-frame clones and leaves out a portion. The data contain around 500,000 clones, 76% of them singletons. Material for sequencing was PBMCs. Receptor source: a woman aged 40 to 50 in good health. Some clones in this sample may be carry-over from other donors' samples.

The rearrangement links TRBV29-1 to TRBJ2-7; the match to TRBD1 covers 7 bases. The germline V gene encodes CDR1 SQVTM and CDR2 ANQGSEA. Unmatched junction bases numbered 13, after V lost 5 bases and J lost 6 bases. CDR3 length: 14 amino acids. CDR3: CSVPSGTEPLEQYF. CDR3 nucleotide sequence: TGCAGCGTTCCGTCAGGGACAGAACCACTCGAGCAGTACTTC.

This clone was picked up one time. The chain is built from TRBV7-3 and TRBJ2-5, with D perhaps TRBD1 (5 bases). Trimming took off 5 bases at V and 4 bases at J, with 11 bases between the two ends. Germline V gene sequence: CDR1 SGHTA, CDR2 FQGTGA. This CDR3 has 13 amino acids. CDR3 in DNA: TGTGCCAGCAGCCTCCTTGGGGCAGAGACCCAGTACTTC. The encoded protein is CASSLLGAETQYF.

The chain uses TRBV28 and TRBJ2-7, with D possibly being TRBD2 (5 bases). The CDR3 has 16 residues. CDR1 is MDHEN, CDR2 SYDVKM, per germline. Trimming took off 2 bases at V and 0 bases at J, with 14 bases between the two ends. The CDR3 DNA reads as TGTGCCAGCAGTTTAGGGAGCGGAAGGAGCTCCTACGAGCAGTACTTC. It translates to CASSLGSGRSSYEQYF.

This clone was counted between two and nine times. The chain recombines TRBV30 with TRBJ1-1; D remains unclear. Germline V CDR1 and CDR2: GTSNPN, SVGIG (reference sequence). V gave up 4 bases and J gave up 6 bases, with 15 bases separating them. CDR3 size: 13 residues. As DNA, the CDR3 is TGTGCCTGGAATCCCTACACACGGGCTGAAGCTTTCTTT. This encodes CAWNPYTRAEAFF.

The chain uses TRBV5-1 and TRBJ2-3; D may match TRBD1 or TRBD2 (6 bases each). Trimming pared 7 bases from V and 4 bases from J, leaving 19 bases between. Germline CDR1 reads SGHRS; CDR2 reads YFSETQ. The CDR3 is 15 amino acids. The CDR3 is CASLQVGGDADTQYF. The CDR3 bases are TGCGCCAGCCTACAAGTCGGGGGCGACGCAGATACGCAGTATTTT.

The chain uses TRBV19 and TRBJ2-7; 10 bases are a match to TRBD1. Germline V gives CDR1 LNHDA, CDR2 SQIVND (reference sequence). The CDR3 contains 13 residues. With V trimmed by 4 bases and J by 9 bases, 6 bases remained unmatched. CDR3 region: CASSRDRGRAQYF. In DNA, the CDR3 is TGTGCCAGTAGTAGGGACAGGGGACGGGCGCAGTACTTC.

This rearrangement joins TRBV10-1 to TRBJ2-2; TRBD2 matches at 13 bases. The CDR3 is made up of 15 amino acids. J was trimmed by 7 bases and V by 9 bases; bases with no gene match: 8. CDR1 and CDR2 from the germline V gene are WNHNN and SYGVQD (reference sequence). The CDR3 bases are TGCGCCAGATTCCGACTAGCGGGAGGCGTCGGGGAGCTGTTTTTT. Its translation: CARFRLAGGVGELFF.

J is TRBJ2-3 and V is TRBV11-1; no clear D. With 3 bases removed from V and 2 bases from J, the gap between germline ends came to 6 bases. This CDR3 is built from 13 residues. CDR1 and CDR2 from the germline V gene are SGHAT and FQDESV (reference sequence). The CDR3 reads CASSLQSTDTQYF. Written as DNA, the CDR3 is TGTGCCAGCAGCTTGCAGTCCACAGATACGCAGTATTTT. The full variable domain, its missing parts supplied by reference TRBV11-1 and TRBJ2-3, is EAEVAQSPRYKITEKSQAVAFWCDPISGHATLYWYRQILGQGPELLVQFQDESVVDDSQLPKDRFSAERLKGVDSTLKIQPAELGDSAMYLCASSLQSTDTQYFGPGTRLTVL.

V gene TRBV9 combines with J gene TRBJ2-2; D is ambiguous. V was shortened by 3 bases and J by 6 bases, with 6 bases between the two germline ends. The CDR3 contains 12 residues. CDR1 is SGDLS, CDR2 YYNGEE, per germline. This CDR3 is CASSGTSGELFF. CDR3 sequence (DNA): TGTGCCAGCAGCGGGACCTCCGGGGAGCTGTTTTTT.

The chain recombines TRBV28 with TRBJ2-2; weak D call: TRBD2 (6 bases). CDR3 size: 14 residues. V was clipped by 5 bases and J by 5 bases, with 12 bases between them. Germline CDR1 reads MDHEN; CDR2 reads SYDVKM. In nucleotides, the CDR3 is TGTGCCAGCAGTGGGCCGCGGGGAACCGGGGAGCTGTTTTTT. Encoded protein: CASSGPRGTGELFF.

Details on this clone: A much larger clone lies one base from this, so it may be a read error. This sample includes further DNA sequences coding for the same CDR3. The V call is TRBV5-4, the J call TRBJ1-2; tentative D call: TRBD1 (5 bases). Germline CDR1 is SGHNT and CDR2 is YYREEE (reference sequence). The CDR3 runs to 16 residues. The germline V and J ends were trimmed by 4 bases and 5 bases, with 21 bases remaining between them. The CDR3 nucleotides read TGTGCCAGCAGCCCCGGCCAGGGTGGGGGATATTATGGCTACACCTTC. This codes for CASSPGQGGGYYGYTF.

This rearrangement joins TRBV30 to TRBJ1-1; D gene ambiguous. The CDR3 contains 12 residues. Germline CDR1 GTSNPN, CDR2 SVGIG (reference sequence). The V end was cut by 1 base, the J end by 4 bases, with 7 bases between. This chain's CDR3 is CAWSGGGTEAFF. In DNA form, the CDR3 reads TGTGCCTGGAGTGGGGGAGGCACTGAAGCTTTCTTT.

This clone was counted between two and nine times. This sequence joins TRBV10-3 and TRBJ2-7; 12 bases agree with TRBD2. This CDR3 spans 14 amino acids. Germline V gene data show CDR1 as ENHRY and CDR2 as SYGVKD. V shed 6 bases, J shed 6 bases, and the junction held 6 bases outside the gene matches. The CDR3 reads CAISRLAGDVEQYF. CDR3 bases: TGTGCCATCAGCAGACTAGCGGGAGATGTCGAGCAGTACTTC.

V and J are TRBV11-2 and TRBJ1-1; D remains ambiguous. V gave up 3 bases and J gave up 0 bases, with 5 bases separating them. The CDR3 runs to 13 residues. The germline V gene has CDR1 SGHAT and CDR2 FQNNGV. The CDR3 sequence is CASSFRVNTEAFF. CDR3 sequence (DNA): TGTGCCAGCAGCTTTCGAGTGAACACTGAAGCTTTCTTT.

This sequence joins TRBV27 and TRBJ2-7, with D perhaps assigned TRBD1 or TRBD2 (5 bases each). Germline assignment: CDR1 MNHEY and CDR2 SMNVEV (reference sequence). This CDR3 has 13 amino acids. V was cut by 5 bases and J by 3 bases, with 11 bases left in between. Here the CDR3 reads CASSEGRHYEQYF. DNA for the CDR3: TGTGCCAGCAGTGAGGGACGGCACTACGAGCAGTACTTC.

In the case of this clone: The identical CDR3 is also encoded by other nucleotide sequences in the sample. V and J are TRBV19 and TRBJ2-7; the D gene is possibly TRBD2 (7 bases). Deletions cut 3 bases from V and 1 base from J, with 10 bases between. The CDR3 has 14 amino acids. Looked up from germline, CDR1 is LNHDA and CDR2 is SQIVND (reference sequence). In DNA, the CDR3 is TGTGCCAGTAGTATTCGGGGGGCTTCCTACGAGCAGTACTTC. Translated: CASSIRGASYEQYF.

This sequence joins TRBV27 and TRBJ2-7; perhaps TRBD2 as D (6 bases). The germline V and J ends were trimmed by 8 bases and 1 base, with 12 bases remaining between them. CDR1 and CDR2 (germline): MNHEY, SMNVEV (reference sequence). This CDR3 is 13 amino acids long. CDR3 in amino acids: CASQLSGSYEQYF. CDR3 DNA: TGTGCCAGCCAACTTAGCGGATCCTACGAGCAGTACTTC.

J is TRBJ1-1 and V is TRBV2; D is undetermined. V gave up 6 bases and J gave up 7 bases, with 15 bases separating them. The germline gives CDR1 SNHLY, CDR2 FYNNEI. CDR3 length: 13 residues. CDR3 DNA: TGTGCCAGCAGGGGCCCTCCAGGCGGTGAAGCTTTCTTT. Protein: CASRGPPGGEAFF.

J is TRBJ2-7 and V is TRBV15, with D maybe TRBD1 (6 bases). V was shortened by 6 bases and J by 3 bases, with 18 bases between the two germline ends. From germline, CDR1 is LNHNV and CDR2 YYDKDF (reference sequence). The CDR3 is 15 residues long. The CDR3 sequence: CATRRDTGTYYEQYF. In nucleotides, the CDR3 is TGTGCCACCAGGAGGGACACCGGGACGTACTACGAGCAGTACTTC. Drawing the rest from reference TRBV15 and TRBJ2-7, the complete variable domain is DAMVIQNPRYQVTQFGKPVTLSCSQTLNHNVMYWYQQKSSQAPKLLFHYYDKDFNNEADTPDNFQSRRPNTSFCFLDIRSPGLGDTAMYLCATRRDTGTYYEQYFGPGTRLTVT.

The genes are TRBV18 and TRBJ2-1; D might be TRBD1 (6 bases). CDR3 length: 15 residues. Between the trimmed V and J ends, which lost 4 bases and 0 bases, there was a span of 10 bases. Germline CDR1 is KGHSH and CDR2 is LQKENI. CDR3 amino acids: CASSLLDSSYNEQFF. The CDR3 bases are TGTGCCAGCTCACTCCTGGACAGCTCCTACAATGAGCAGTTCTTC.